Below, 31 T cell receptor beta chains from the same sample are listed, as sequenced in a study of T cell responses to AZD1222 COVID-19 vaccine. Assay: immunoSEQ multiplex PCR; the TCRdb copy retains only in-frame clones and omits some. Here the sample spans some 160,000 clones, 88% being singletons. The sample was peripheral blood, taken on day 0 of AZD1222 vaccination. The receptors derive from an adult in good health.

The rearrangement uses TRBV27 and TRBJ1-2; D call uncertain. The V end lost 3 bases, the J end lost 4 bases, and 15 bases lay between the germline ends. The germline V gene encodes CDR1 MNHEY and CDR2 SMNVEV (reference sequence). The CDR3 is 15 amino acids. The CDR3 coding sequence is TGTGCCAGCAGTTTGAGCCCAACCTGGATCTATGGCTACACCTTC. Protein product: CASSLSPTWIYGYTF.

The V call is TRBV2, the J call TRBJ1-5; D uncertain. The CDR3 sequence is 13 residues long. The V gene lost 1 base and the J gene lost 5 bases, with 6 bases spanning the gap. Per germline, CDR1 SNHLY and CDR2 FYNNEI. CDR3 sequence (DNA): TGTGCCAGCAGTGAAGGGAGACATCAGCCCCAGCATTTT. It yields the protein CASSEGRHQPQHF. Supplemented by reference TRBV2 and TRBJ1-5, the full variable domain reads EPEVTQTPSHQVTQMGQEVILRCVPISNHLYFYWYRQILGQKVEFLVSFYNNEISEKSEIFDDQFSVERPDGSNFTLKIRSTKLEDSAMYFCASSEGRHQPQHFGDGTRLSIL.

This rearrangement joins TRBV10-1 to TRBJ1-2; 8 bases line up with TRBD1. This CDR3 has 17 residues. The V and J ends lost 4 bases and 4 bases, in that order; junction bases with no gene match: 14. Germline CDR1 is WNHNN and CDR2 is SYGVQD (reference sequence). CDR3 amino acids: CASSGSPDRAVGYGYTF. DNA for the CDR3: TGCGCCAGCAGTGGGAGTCCGGACAGGGCAGTCGGCTATGGCTACACCTTC.

This CDR3 reads CASSSLGSEGNTIYF. CDR3 nucleotide sequence: TGCGCCAGCAGCTCTCTGGGATCGGAAGGAAACACCATATATTTT. The chain links TRBV5-1 to TRBJ1-3; D ambiguous. CDR1 is SGHRS, CDR2 YFSETQ, per germline. The V end lost 3 bases, the J end lost 4 bases, and 14 bases lay between the germline ends. CDR3 length equals 15 residues.

The chain employs TRBV27 and TRBJ2-3; 7 nucleotides agree with TRBD2. With V trimmed by 0 bases and J by 4 bases, 7 bases remained unmatched. The CDR3 sequence is 16 residues long. CDR1 and CDR2 (germline): MNHEY, SMNVEV (reference sequence). CDR3 residues: CASSLSGGRSSDTQYF. CDR3 nucleotide sequence: TGTGCCAGCAGTTTATCTGGCGGGAGATCTTCAGATACGCAGTATTTT.

This chain links TRBV27 with TRBJ2-7; 7 bases are shared with TRBD1. Germline CDR1 is MNHEY and CDR2 is SMNVEV (reference sequence). CDR3 length: 18 amino acids. J gave up 1 base and V 4 bases, and 16 bases lay outside the gene matches. The CDR3 sequence: CASSSAQKQGWKSYEQYF. The CDR3 DNA follows: TGTGCCAGCAGTTCCGCCCAAAAACAGGGGTGGAAATCCTACGAGCAGTACTTC.

The V gene is TRBV14, the J gene TRBJ2-3, with 7 bases identical to TRBD1. V lost 2 bases and J lost 4; bases outside the gene matches: 12. The CDR3 loop spans 17 amino acids. Germline assignment: CDR1 SGHDN and CDR2 FVKESK. The CDR3 region is CASSQCFLGQWADTQYF. In DNA, the CDR3 is TGTGCCAGCAGCCAATGCTTCCTGGGACAGTGGGCAGATACGCAGTATTTT.

A few counts support this clone. The chain recombines TRBV7-9 with TRBJ1-1, with TRBD1 matching 8 bases. The CDR3 length is 14 residues. Germline values: CDR1 SEHNR, CDR2 FQNEAQ (reference sequence). The V and J ends lost 4 bases and 1 base, in that order; junction bases with no gene match: 2. The CDR3 nucleotides read TGTGCCAGCAGCTCGACAGGGGCGAACACTGAAGCTTTCTTT. This sequence encodes CASSSTGANTEAFF. The whole variable domain, filled in from reference TRBV7-9 and TRBJ1-1, reads DTGVSQNPRHKITKRGQNVTFRCDPISEHNRLYWYRQTLGQGPEFLTYFQNEAQLEKSRLLSDRFSAERPKGSFSTLEIQRTEQGDSAMYLCASSSTGANTEAFFGQGTRLTVV.

The V call is TRBV7-9, the J call TRBJ2-2; no clear D. V gave up 5 bases and J gave up 4 bases, with 11 bases separating them. The CDR3 is 14 amino acids. CDR1 is SEHNR and CDR2 is FQNEAQ in the germline V gene (reference sequence). In DNA, the CDR3 is TGTGCCAGCAGCCAAACCCCCGCCACCGGGGAGCTGTTTTTT. This encodes CASSQTPATGELFF.

The V and J genes are TRBV5-1 and TRBJ2-1; D gene ambiguous. In germline, CDR1 is SGHRS, CDR2 YFSETQ. The length of the CDR3 is 11 residues. Trimming removed 2 bases from V and 9 bases from J, with 6 bases in between. CDR3 loop: CASSFMGEQFF. CDR3 coding DNA: TGCGCCAGCAGCTTTATGGGTGAGCAGTTCTTC.

This chain uses TRBV3-1 (or the pseudogene TRBV3-2) with TRBJ2-7; 10 bases fit TRBD2. This CDR3 comprises 16 residues. J gave up 9 bases and V 0 bases, and 11 bases lay outside the gene matches. The germline CDR1 and CDR2 sequences are LGHDT and YNNKEL (reference sequence). This CDR3 is CASSQDSSGRAIGQYF. The DNA of the CDR3 is TGTGCCAGCAGCCAAGACTCGAGCGGGAGGGCCATTGGGCAGTACTTC.

The chain carries TRBV11-2 and TRBJ2-2, with D unclear. CDR1 and CDR2 from the germline V gene are SGHAT and FQNNGV. This CDR3 region has 14 residues. The V and J ends lost 0 bases and 4 bases respectively, with 6 bases between them. The CDR3 DNA reads TGTGCCAGCAGCTTAGAACCACTCACCGGGGAGCTGTTTTTT. It encodes CASSLEPLTGELFF.

The J gene is TRBJ2-1, the V gene TRBV11-2, with a tentative D call TRBD2 (6 bases). The germline gives CDR1 SGHAT, CDR2 FQNNGV. CDR3 size: 13 residues. Trimming shortened V by 10 bases and J by 7 bases, and 17 bases separated the two germline ends. For the CDR3, the DNA is TGTGCCACGGGACTCTTCCTGGGGAATGAGCAGTTCTTC. Translation gives CATGLFLGNEQFF.

The chain has TRBV4-1 and TRBJ2-3; possibly TRBD1 for D (6 bases). This CDR3 is 13 amino acids long. V was clipped by 4 bases and J by 5 bases, with 10 bases between them. The germline V gene has CDR1 MGHRA and CDR2 YSYEKL. CDR3 sequence reads: CASSPGEGDTQYF. The CDR3 bases are TGCGCCAGCAGCCCAGGGGAAGGAGATACGCAGTATTTT.

The V call is TRBV7-9, the J call TRBJ2-7; 7 bases line up with TRBD2. J was trimmed by 6 bases and V by 7 bases; bases with no gene match: 12. The CDR3 length is 14 residues. Germline CDR1 is SEHNR and CDR2 is FQNEAQ (reference sequence). The CDR3 DNA sequence: TGTGCCAGCACCTATGCGGGGGAGTATCTCGAGCAGTACTTC. Translating it yields CASTYAGEYLEQYF. The complete variable domain, with remaining parts taken from reference TRBV7-9 and TRBJ2-7, reads DTGVSQNPRHKITKRGQNVTFRCDPISEHNRLYWYRQTLGQGPEFLTYFQNEAQLEKSRLLSDRFSAERPKGSFSTLEIQRTEQGDSAMYLCASTYAGEYLEQYFGPGTRLTVT.

V gene TRBV11-3 combines with J gene TRBJ2-7, with 7 bases lining up with TRBD1. Per germline, CDR1 SGHNT and CDR2 YENEEA. CDR3 size: 14 residues. The trim removed 1 base at V and 3 bases at J, leaving 3 bases unmatched. The CDR3 DNA is TGTGCCAGCAGCTTAGGAGGGGGCATCTACGAGCAGTACTTC. It specifies CASSLGGGIYEQYF.

The gene calls are TRBV28 and TRBJ1-3; a possible D gene is TRBD1 (6 bases). The CDR3 consists of 14 residues. Trimming took 2 bases from V and 4 from J, leaving 9 bases between them. Germline CDR1 reads MDHEN; CDR2 reads SYDVKM. As DNA, the CDR3 is TGTGCCAGCAGTTTAGGGGGGCTGGGAAACACCATATATTTT. Translation: CASSLGGLGNTIYF.

This chain uses TRBV6-5 with TRBJ1-5; 8 bases align to TRBD1. CDR3 length: 16 amino acids. The V and J ends lost 2 bases and 3 bases, in that order; junction bases with no gene match: 6. Germline values: CDR1 MNHEY, CDR2 SVGAGI. For the CDR3, the DNA is TGTGCCAGCAGTTACCGCGGGACAGGCCTCAATCAGCCCCAGCATTTT. Protein: CASSYRGTGLNQPQHF.

J is TRBJ2-1 and V is TRBV5-6; D may match TRBD1 or TRBD2 (5 bases each). This CDR3 contains 14 residues. Trimming took off 2 bases at V and 2 bases at J, with 8 bases between the two ends. In germline, CDR1 is SGHDT, CDR2 YYEEEE. CDR3 nucleotides: TGTGCCAGCAGCTTCCGGGGCACCTACAATGAGCAGTTCTTC. Translated: CASSFRGTYNEQFF.

Written as DNA, the CDR3 is TGTGCCAGCAGTTACTCTATCAATCAGCCCCAGCATTTT. Protein: CASSYSINQPQHF. V and J are TRBV6-2 or TRBV6-3 and TRBJ1-5; D call uncertain. The CDR3 totals 13 residues. Per germline, CDR1 MNHEY and CDR2 SVGEGT. Trimming took 0 bases from V and 3 from J, leaving 3 bases between them.

This sequence joins TRBV5-1 and TRBJ1-5; D is ambiguous. Germline V gives CDR1 SGHRS, CDR2 YFSETQ. The CDR3 has 14 amino acids. V lost 4 bases and J 6 bases, leaving 14 bases between the germline ends. For the CDR3, the DNA is TGCGCCAGCAGCCCCATGGCGGGGAGTCAGCCCCAGCATTTT. Translated: CASSPMAGSQPQHF.

The chain's CDR3 is CASSSLGDEQFF. The CDR3 bases are TGTGCCAGCTCATCCCTAGGGGATGAGCAGTTCTTC. This chain connects TRBV18 to TRBJ2-1; a weak D match, TRBD1 (5 bases). Trimming stripped 5 bases from V and 8 bases from J, with 10 bases between. The CDR3 loop spans 12 amino acids. Germline assignment: CDR1 KGHSH and CDR2 LQKENI.

This chain links TRBV9 with TRBJ2-1, with D unresolved. The CDR3 spans 14 residues. Germline lookup yields CDR1 SGDLS and CDR2 YYNGEE. V dropped 1 base and J dropped 0 bases, with 5 bases sitting between them. For the CDR3, the DNA is TGTGCCAGCAGCGTAACGGACTCCTACAATGAGCAGTTCTTC. Protein sequence: CASSVTDSYNEQFF.

The chain recombines TRBV11-1 with TRBJ1-1; the D is unclear. V was cut by 6 bases and J by 0 bases, with 14 bases left in between. Germline V gene lookup returns CDR1 SGHAT and CDR2 FQDESV (reference sequence). The CDR3 has 15 residues. The CDR3 region has the DNA TGTGCCAGCAGATCCCATGGACCGTTGAACACTGAAGCTTTCTTT. Translating gives CASRSHGPLNTEAFF.

The chain links TRBV30 to TRBJ2-7; 9 positions match TRBD2. Germline loops: CDR1 GTSNPN, CDR2 SVGIG (reference sequence). The CDR3 sequence is 17 residues long. The V and J ends lost 0 bases and 1 base, in that order; junction bases with no gene match: 10. The CDR3 coding sequence is TGTGCCTGGAGTGTTTTATCTAGCGGGATTCAGTCCTACGAGCAGTACTTC. This codes for CAWSVLSSGIQSYEQYF. The full variable domain, its missing parts supplied by reference TRBV30 and TRBJ2-7, is SQTIHQWPATLVQPVGSPLSLECTVEGTSNPNLYWYRQAAGRGLQLLFYSVGIGQISSEVPQNLSASRPQDRQFILSSKKLLLSDSGFYLCAWSVLSSGIQSYEQYFGPGTRLTVT.

The chain is built from TRBV7-9 and TRBJ2-2; D is ambiguous. Germline V CDR1 and CDR2: SEHNR, FQNEAQ (reference sequence). Trimming pared 5 bases from V and 2 bases from J, leaving 12 bases between. CDR3 length equals 15 residues. In DNA, the CDR3 is TGTGCCAGCAGCCCCCCAGGCCGAAACACCGGGGAGCTGTTTTTT. As protein: CASSPPGRNTGELFF.

The chain links TRBV7-2 to TRBJ1-5, with D maybe TRBD1 (5 bases). Germline CDR1 SGHTA, CDR2 FQGNSA. The CDR3 consists of 15 residues. V lost 6 bases, J lost 4 bases, and 16 bases lay in between. The DNA of the CDR3 is TGTGCCAGCAGGCTTACCGGGACTTCAAATCAGCCCCAGCATTTT. Its translation: CASRLTGTSNQPQHF.

The chain recombines TRBV5-4 with TRBJ1-2; D is uncertain. Germline V gene sequence: CDR1 SGHNT, CDR2 YYREEE (reference sequence). The CDR3 is 17 residues long. Trimming pared 1 base from V and 6 bases from J, leaving 22 bases between. The CDR3, as DNA: TGTGCCAGCAGCTTGAAGGATCGGGGTTTTAAGGCGGATGGCTACACCTTC. It yields the protein CASSLKDRGFKADGYTF.

DNA for the CDR3: TGTGCCAGCAGCCTATGGACAGGGGGAGGCTACACCTTC. Its protein is CASSLWTGGGYTF. This chain links TRBV5-4 with TRBJ1-2, with TRBD1 identical over 10 bases. The junction had 5 bases not matched to a gene; V was cut back by 4 bases and J by 8 bases. Germline V gene lookup returns CDR1 SGHNT and CDR2 YYREEE (reference sequence). The CDR3 is 13 residues long.

There are a few counts of this clone. V and J are TRBV11-1 and TRBJ1-2; no definite D call. The V gene lost 1 base and the J gene lost 7 bases, with 13 bases spanning the gap. The germline V gene has CDR1 SGHAT and CDR2 FQDESV (reference sequence). The CDR3 covers 14 residues. The CDR3 DNA reads TGTGCCAGCAGCTTAGGGACGTCGAATGGTGGCTACACCTTC. Translation gives CASSLGTSNGGYTF.

The rearrangement uses TRBV9 and TRBJ2-6, with 8 bases that match TRBD2. The CDR3 is made up of 16 amino acids. The germline V gene encodes CDR1 SGDLS and CDR2 YYNGEE. V was clipped by 4 bases and J by 2 bases; unmatched bases: 5. Written as DNA, the CDR3 is TGTGCCAGCAGCCTCGGACTAGCTGCTGGGGCCAACGTCCTGACTTTC. This codes for CASSLGLAAGANVLTF.